One and the same sample provided the 18 T cell receptor beta chains below, sequenced in a study of T cell responses to AZD1222 COVID-19 vaccine. TCRdb's copy holds only in-frame clones and misses some; the assay was immunoSEQ multiplex PCR. The profile shows roughly 150,000 clones, just over 90% of them singletons. Material: peripheral blood, obtained 28 days after the second AZD1222 dose. The receptors here all came from an adult who received the AZD1222 COVID-19 vaccine.

This chain links TRBV9 with TRBJ2-2; 7 nucleotides line up with TRBD2. The junction had 6 bases not matched to a gene; V was cut back by 3 bases and J by 1 base. The length of the CDR3 is 16 residues. Germline CDR1 is SGDLS and CDR2 is YYNGEE. The CDR3 DNA reads TGTGCCAGCAGCGCCCAGCGGGGAGGGAACACCGGGGAGCTGTTTTTT. It specifies CASSAQRGGNTGELFF.

This chain connects TRBV6-5 to TRBJ1-2; the D gene is possibly TRBD1 (6 bases). The V and J ends lost 4 bases and 5 bases respectively, with 20 bases between them. The CDR3 sequence is 16 residues long. The germline V gene has CDR1 MNHEY and CDR2 SVGAGI. CDR3 DNA sequence: TGTGCCAGCAGTTGGACTTTTCGGACAGCCTTTTATGGCTACACCTTC. This gives the protein CASSWTFRTAFYGYTF.

This chain uses TRBV5-4 with TRBJ1-2, with a tentative D call TRBD1 (5 bases). Trimming took off 5 bases at V and 8 bases at J, with 25 bases between the two ends. Germline CDR1 reads SGHNT; CDR2 reads YYREEE (reference sequence). The CDR3 totals 16 residues. This CDR3 is CASSRDVLMVGWGYTF. In nucleotides, the CDR3 is TGTGCCAGCAGTCGGGACGTACTTATGGTTGGATGGGGCTACACCTTC.

The chain carries TRBV18 and TRBJ1-2; a possible D gene is TRBD1 (6 bases). V gave up 0 bases and J gave up 7 bases, with 12 bases separating them. Germline values: CDR1 KGHSH, CDR2 LQKENI. The CDR3 contains 14 residues. In DNA form, the CDR3 reads TGTGCCAGCTCACCACCTATCGGGGGCAGTGGCTACACCTTC. It encodes CASSPPIGGSGYTF.

V usage is TRBV7-2 and J usage is TRBJ1-2; D remains unclear. This CDR3 spans 15 amino acids. CDR1 is SGHTA, CDR2 FQGNSA, per germline. Trimming removed 3 bases from V and 3 bases from J, with 14 bases in between. DNA of the CDR3: TGTGCCAGCAGCTTGTCAGCCTCAACACACTATGGCTACACCTTC. Amino acid sequence: CASSLSASTHYGYTF.

This clone showed up just a few times. The rearrangement uses TRBV24-1 and TRBJ2-1; the D gene is possibly TRBD1 (6 bases). The germline gives CDR1 KGHDR, CDR2 SFDVKD. The CDR3 has 13 amino acids. Trimming removed 6 bases at V and 9 bases at J, with 14 bases between. CDR3 region: CATSRGGSSEQFF. The CDR3 coding sequence is TGTGCCACCAGTCGAGGGGGAAGTAGTGAGCAGTTCTTC.

V gene TRBV18 combines with J gene TRBJ2-1; TRBD1 matches 7 bases. Germline V gene data show CDR1 as KGHSH and CDR2 as LQKENI. Trimming cost V 4 bases and J 6 bases; bases outside gene matches: 6. The CDR3 has 14 residues. This chain's CDR3 is CASSLGQTSNEQFF. The CDR3 nucleotides are TGTGCCAGCTCACTGGGACAGACGTCCAATGAGCAGTTCTTC.

The V and J genes are TRBV12-5 and TRBJ2-2; D possibly corresponds to TRBD1 (6 bases). V lost 9 bases and J lost 0, with 14 bases in between. The CDR3 is 15 residues long. The V gene's germline CDR1 is LGHNT and CDR2 FRNRAP. CDR3 sequence reads: CASGKGETNTGELFF. In DNA form, the CDR3 reads TGTGCTAGCGGCAAGGGGGAAACGAACACCGGGGAGCTGTTTTTT.

The chain employs TRBV3-1 (or the pseudogene TRBV3-2) and TRBJ2-5; perhaps D is TRBD1 or TRBD2 (5 bases each). This CDR3 region has 17 residues. CDR1 and CDR2 from the germline V gene are LGHDT and YNNKEL (reference sequence). V lost 5 bases, J lost 4 bases, and 23 bases lay in between. The chain's CDR3 is CASSLQVPGVGIETQYF. In DNA, the CDR3 is TGTGCCAGCAGCTTACAGGTCCCCGGGGTTGGTATAGAGACCCAGTACTTC.

This chain links TRBV28 with TRBJ1-6; no reliable D call. V shed 7 bases and J shed 6 bases, with 7 bases lying between them. Per germline, CDR1 MDHEN and CDR2 SYDVKM. This CDR3 is 12 amino acids long. The CDR3 DNA reads as TGTGCCAGCATCCACGGTAATTCACCCCTCCACTTT. Protein product: CASIHGNSPLHF.

This clone was seen only a few times. The V gene is TRBV29-1, the J gene TRBJ1-2, with 11 bases identical to TRBD1. Germline values: CDR1 SQVTM, CDR2 ANQGSEA. The CDR3 covers 13 residues. The J segment lost 4 bases and the V segment lost 7 bases, leaving 5 bases of the junction unmatched. CDR3 sequence reads: CSASGTGGYGYTF. In nucleotides, the CDR3 is TGCAGCGCATCCGGGACAGGGGGCTATGGCTACACCTTC.

This chain links TRBV11-2 with TRBJ2-2; possible D gene TRBD2, 6 bases. CDR1 SGHAT and CDR2 FQNNGV come from the germline V gene. This CDR3 region has 16 residues. V lost 5 bases and J 6 bases, leaving 19 bases between the germline ends. The CDR3 coding sequence is TGTGCCAGCAGCGCCCTACTGGGGGGTTTGTCCGGGGAGCTGTTTTTT. Translating it yields CASSALLGGLSGELFF.

The V and J genes are TRBV9 and TRBJ2-5; 7 nucleotides align to TRBD1. Germline CDR1 and CDR2: SGDLS and YYNGEE. Trimming took 1 base from V and 4 from J; bases not matched to a gene: 4. The CDR3 is made up of 14 amino acids. The CDR3 protein is CASSVLSGGETQYF. DNA of the CDR3: TGTGCCAGCAGCGTATTATCAGGGGGAGAGACCCAGTACTTC.

The chain links TRBV4-1 to TRBJ1-1; unclear D gene. Germline V gene sequence: CDR1 MGHRA, CDR2 YSYEKL. V lost 0 bases to trimming and J lost 2 bases, with 4 bases between them. The CDR3 totals 13 residues. The DNA for the CDR3 is TGCGCCAGCAGCCAAGACAGAAACACTGAAGCTTTCTTT. It is translated as CASSQDRNTEAFF.

This chain links TRBV5-1 with TRBJ1-6, with no clear D. CDR1 is SGHRS and CDR2 is YFSETQ in the germline V gene. Trimming stripped 3 bases from V and 8 bases from J, with 9 bases between. The CDR3 loop spans 13 amino acids. The CDR3 region has the DNA TGCGCCAGCAGCTCCACCTTAGATTCACCCCTCCACTTT. Translating it yields CASSSTLDSPLHF.

This rearrangement joins TRBV29-1 to TRBJ2-2, with 10 bases fitting TRBD1. The germline V gene has CDR1 SQVTM and CDR2 ANQGSEA. The CDR3 length is 13 residues. J lost 7 bases, V lost 8 bases, and 7 bases had no gene match. The CDR3, as DNA: TGCAGCCCTCGGACAGGGGGAAACGGGGAGCTGTTTTTT. Translation gives CSPRTGGNGELFF.

J is TRBJ2-5 and V is TRBV4-2, with 9 bases that match TRBD2. The CDR3 has 16 amino acids. J lost 2 bases, V lost 1 base, and 5 bases had no gene match. Germline CDR1 is LGHNA and CDR2 is YNFKEQ. CDR3 nucleotide sequence: TGTGCCAGCAGCCAAGGAACTAGCGGGCAGCAAGAGACCCAGTACTTC. Translation: CASSQGTSGQQETQYF.

The chain employs TRBV10-3 and TRBJ2-1, with a weak D call TRBD2 (5 bases). V was clipped by 2 bases and J by 2 bases, with 19 bases between them. Looked up from germline, CDR1 is ENHRY and CDR2 is SYGVKD. The CDR3 covers 18 residues. Here the CDR3 DNA reads TGTGCCATCAGTGAGGGCCTAGGACGAGGGAGCGCCTACAATGAGCAGTTCTTC. It translates to CAISEGLGRGSAYNEQFF.